The clone carrying this TCR beta chain has only one observation. Antigen unknown. At one end, the junction sequence differs from germline, possibly due to a read error. The data derive from a study of identical twins. Study-level results: Excess sharing between twins was weaker in beta out-of-frame sequences. While abundant cord blood beta clonotypes carried fewer insertions, memory repertoires showed no such pattern.

Each CDR3 protein gets one entry after TCRdb re-called the 5' RACE reads with MiXCR. Of about 460,000 distinct CDR3 sequences listed, around 14% were seen once; the top ten hold about 0.54%. Per the germline V gene, CDR1 is KGHDR and CDR2 is SFDVKD. The CDR3 runs to 17 residues. This same sample was also part of a study on yellow fever vaccine responses in identical twins.

This TCR was recovered from a young woman in good health. The source material was CD4+ T cells sorted from blood. This sequence joins TRBV24-1 and TRBJ2-1; either TRBD1 or TRBD2 may fit D (6 bases each). CDR3 loop: CATGLSGGGSSYNEQIF. For the CDR3, the DNA is TGTGCCACCGGGCTTTCCGGAGGGGGAAGCTCCTACAATGAGCAGATCTTC.